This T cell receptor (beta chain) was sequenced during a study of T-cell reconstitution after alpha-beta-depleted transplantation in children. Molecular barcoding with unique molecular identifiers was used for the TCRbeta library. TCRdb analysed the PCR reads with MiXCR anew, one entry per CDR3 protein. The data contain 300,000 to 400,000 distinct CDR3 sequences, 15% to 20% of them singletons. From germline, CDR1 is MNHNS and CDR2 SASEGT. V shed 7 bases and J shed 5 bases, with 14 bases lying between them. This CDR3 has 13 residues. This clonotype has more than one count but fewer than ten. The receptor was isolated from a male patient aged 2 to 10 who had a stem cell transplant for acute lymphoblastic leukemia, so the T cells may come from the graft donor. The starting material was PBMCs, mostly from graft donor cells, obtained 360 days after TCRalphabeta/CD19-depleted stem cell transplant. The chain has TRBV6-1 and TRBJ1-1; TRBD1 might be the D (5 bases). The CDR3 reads CASTIPGGTEAFF. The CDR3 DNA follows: TGTGCCAGCACTATCCCTGGGGGTACTGAAGCTTTCTTT.